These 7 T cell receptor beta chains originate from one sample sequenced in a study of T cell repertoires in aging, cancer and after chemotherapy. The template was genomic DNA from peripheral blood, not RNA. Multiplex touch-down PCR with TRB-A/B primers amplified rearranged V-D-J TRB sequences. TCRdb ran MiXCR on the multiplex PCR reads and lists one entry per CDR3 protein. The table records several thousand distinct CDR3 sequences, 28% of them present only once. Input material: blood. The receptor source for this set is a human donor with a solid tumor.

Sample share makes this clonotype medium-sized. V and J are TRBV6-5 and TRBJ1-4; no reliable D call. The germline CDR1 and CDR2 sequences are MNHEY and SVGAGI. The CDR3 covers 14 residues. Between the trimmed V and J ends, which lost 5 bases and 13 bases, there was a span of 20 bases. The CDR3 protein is CASSKTDQRVGLFF. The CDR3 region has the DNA TGTGCCAGCAGTAAGACTGACCAACGCGTCGGACTGTTTTTT.

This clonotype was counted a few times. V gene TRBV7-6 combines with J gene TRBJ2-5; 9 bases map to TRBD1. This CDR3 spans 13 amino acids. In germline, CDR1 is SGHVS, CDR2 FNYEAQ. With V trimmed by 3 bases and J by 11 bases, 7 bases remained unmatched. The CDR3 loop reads CASSLWGTGWQYF. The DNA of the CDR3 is TGTGCCAGCAGCTTGTGGGGGACAGGGTGGCAGTACTTC.

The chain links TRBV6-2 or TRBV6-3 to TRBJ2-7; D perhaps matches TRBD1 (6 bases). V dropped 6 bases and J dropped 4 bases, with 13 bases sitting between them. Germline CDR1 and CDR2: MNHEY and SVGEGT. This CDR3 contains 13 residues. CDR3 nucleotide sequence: TGTGCCAGCAGAGAGATGGGGGCGTACGAGCAGTACTTC. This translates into CASREMGAYEQYF.

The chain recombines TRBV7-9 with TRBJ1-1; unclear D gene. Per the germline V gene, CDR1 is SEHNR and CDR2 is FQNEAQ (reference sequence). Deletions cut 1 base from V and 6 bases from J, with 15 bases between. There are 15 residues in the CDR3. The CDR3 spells CASSLDAWQVPEAFF. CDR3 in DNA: TGTGCCAGCAGCTTAGATGCGTGGCAGGTCCCTGAAGCTTTCTTT.

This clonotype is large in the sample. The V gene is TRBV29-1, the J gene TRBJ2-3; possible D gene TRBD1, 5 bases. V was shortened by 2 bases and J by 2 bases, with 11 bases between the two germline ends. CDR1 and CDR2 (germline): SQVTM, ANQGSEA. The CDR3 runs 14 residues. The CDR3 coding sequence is TGCAGCGTTGAACCGTCAGGGTACACAGATACGCAGTATTTT. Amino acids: CSVEPSGYTDTQYF.

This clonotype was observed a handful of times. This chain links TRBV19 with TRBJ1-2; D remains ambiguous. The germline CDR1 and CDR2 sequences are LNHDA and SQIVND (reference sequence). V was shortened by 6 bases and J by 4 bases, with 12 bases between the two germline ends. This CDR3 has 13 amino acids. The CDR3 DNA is TGTGCCAGTAGATCAGCAGGACCCTATGGCTACACCTTC. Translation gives CASRSAGPYGYTF.

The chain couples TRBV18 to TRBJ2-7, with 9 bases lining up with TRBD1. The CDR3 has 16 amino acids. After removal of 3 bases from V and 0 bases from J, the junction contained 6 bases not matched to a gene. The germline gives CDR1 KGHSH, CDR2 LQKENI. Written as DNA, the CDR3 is TGTGCCAGCTCACCCCCAACGGGACAGGGCTCCTACGAGCAGTACTTC. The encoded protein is CASSPPTGQGSYEQYF.